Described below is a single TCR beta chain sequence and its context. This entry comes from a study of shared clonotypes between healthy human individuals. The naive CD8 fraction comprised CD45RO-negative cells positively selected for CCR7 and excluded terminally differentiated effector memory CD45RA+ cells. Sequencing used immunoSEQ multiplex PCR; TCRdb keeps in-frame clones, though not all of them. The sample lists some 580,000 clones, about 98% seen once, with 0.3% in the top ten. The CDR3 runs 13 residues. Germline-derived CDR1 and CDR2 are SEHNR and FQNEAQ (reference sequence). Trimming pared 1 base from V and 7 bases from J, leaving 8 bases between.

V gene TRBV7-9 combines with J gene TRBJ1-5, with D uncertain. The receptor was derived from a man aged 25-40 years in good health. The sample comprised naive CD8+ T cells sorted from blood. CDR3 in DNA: TGTGCCAGCAGCTTAGGCGGGGAACAGCCCCAGCATTTT. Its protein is CASSLGGEQPQHF.